These T cell receptor beta chains were read from a single sample in a study of T cell changes during pregnancy in multiple sclerosis. Produced via immunoSEQ multiplex PCR; TCRdb's table is partial and in-frame only. The sample shows some 110,000 clones, 90% to 95% of them seen only once. The input for sequencing was peripheral blood, taken in the third trimester of pregnancy. These receptors were taken from a female donor with multiple sclerosis, enrolled in a pregnancy study. The CDR3 runs from the conserved cysteine through the conserved F or W. D genes are given only for firm matches. Clone size, where shown, is once, few, many, or a class for clones that have expanded.

V gene,clone size,D gene,J gene,CDR3 DNA,CDR3 protein
TRBV2,-,-,TRBJ2-7,TGTGCCACGTCCACAGGGACCTACGAGCAGTACTTC,CATSTGTYEQYF
TRBV9,-,-,TRBJ2-2,TGTGCCGGGGAGAAGGGCACCGGGGAGCTGTTTTTT,CAGEKGTGELFF
TRBV6-4,-,-,TRBJ1-5,TGTGCCAGCAGCTTTTATAGCAATCAGCCCCAGCATTTT,CASSFYSNQPQHF
TRBV27,-,TRBD2,TRBJ2-2,TGTGCCAGCAGAAGGAAAAGACTAGCGAGGAACACCGGGGAGCTGTTTTTT,CASRRKRLARNTGELFF
TRBV7-2,once,-,TRBJ1-1,TGTGCCAGCAGCCCGACAGGCTCTGAAGCTTTCTTT,CASSPTGSEAFF
TRBV7-8,-,TRBD1,TRBJ2-1,TGTGCCAGCAGCCCTCGACAGGGGGCCCACAATGAGCAGTTCTTC,CASSPRQGAHNEQFF
TRBV29-1,-,TRBD1,TRBJ1-1,TGCAGCGTTCGGCCGCGGACAGGGAAAAATGTGAACACTGAAGCTTTCTTT,CSVRPRTGKNVNTEAFF
TRBV27,-,-,TRBJ1-2,TGTGCCAGCAGTTTCCGGGGAAACTATGGCTACACCTTC,CASSFRGNYGYTF
TRBV6-6,once,-,TRBJ2-1,TGTGCCAGCAGTTACTCGATTGGGGGCCTAATATCCGAACGGTTCTTC,CASSYSIGGLISERFF
TRBV9,-,TRBD2,TRBJ2-5,TGTGCCAGCAGCCCGGGGGGGGCCGTCGAGACCCAGTACTTC,CASSPGGAVETQYF
TRBV5-1,few,TRBD1,TRBJ1-1,TGCGCCAGCTCAGGGGGCACCATGAACACTGAAGCTTTCTTT,CASSGGTMNTEAFF
TRBV20-1,-,-,TRBJ1-5,TGCAGTGCTGGCATCGATCAGCCCCAGCATTTT,CSAGIDQPQHF
TRBV18,-,TRBD1,TRBJ2-7,TGTGCCAGCTCGAATAACGGACAGGCCTACGAGCAGTACTTC,CASSNNGQAYEQYF
TRBV29-1,-,TRBD2,TRBJ2-1,TGCAGCGTCGGACTAGCGGCCACCTACAATGAGCAGTTCTTC,CSVGLAATYNEQFF
TRBV6-6,-,TRBD2,TRBJ2-7,TGTGCCAGCAGTCCTTCTCTAGCGGGAGGGTACGAGCAGTACTTC,CASSPSLAGGYEQYF
TRBV9,-,TRBD1,TRBJ1-2,TGTGCCAGCAGCGGACAGGGGGCAGGAGGCTACACCTTC,CASSGQGAGGYTF
TRBV19,-,TRBD1,TRBJ2-7,TGTGCCAGTAGGCACACAGGGGGAGCCTACGAGCAGTACTTC,CASRHTGGAYEQYF
TRBV2,-,-,TRBJ1-1,TGTGCCAGCATTCGAAGGGGACAGAACACTGAAGCTTTCTTT,CASIRRGQNTEAFF
TRBV28,-,-,TRBJ2-6,TGTGCCAGCAGCCCGCCGGGGTCTGGGGCCAACGTCCTGACTTTC,CASSPPGSGANVLTF
TRBV5-1,-,TRBD1,TRBJ2-3,TGCGCCAGCAGCCGACAGGGGTACGCTAGCACAGATACGCAGTATTTT,CASSRQGYASTDTQYF
TRBV10-3,-,-,TRBJ2-5,TGTGCCATCAGTGAACGTGGAGGACGAGAGACCCAGTACTTC,CAISERGGRETQYF